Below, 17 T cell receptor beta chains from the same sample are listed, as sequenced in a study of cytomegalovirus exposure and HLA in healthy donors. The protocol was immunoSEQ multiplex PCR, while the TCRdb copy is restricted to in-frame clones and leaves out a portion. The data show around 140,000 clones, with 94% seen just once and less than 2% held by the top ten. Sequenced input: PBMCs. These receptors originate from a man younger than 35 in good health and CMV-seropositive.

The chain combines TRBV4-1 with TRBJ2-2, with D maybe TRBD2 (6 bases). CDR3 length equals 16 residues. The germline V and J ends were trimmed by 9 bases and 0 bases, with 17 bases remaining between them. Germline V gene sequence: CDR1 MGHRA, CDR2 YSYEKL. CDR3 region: CASRWLAASNTGELFF. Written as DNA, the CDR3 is TGCGCCAGTCGCTGGTTAGCGGCCTCGAACACCGGGGAGCTGTTTTTT.

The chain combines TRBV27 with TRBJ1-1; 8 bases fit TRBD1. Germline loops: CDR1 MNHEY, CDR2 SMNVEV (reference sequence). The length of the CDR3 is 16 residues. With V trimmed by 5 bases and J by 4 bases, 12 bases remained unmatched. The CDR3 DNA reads TGTGCCAGCAGTCCCCAGGTGGGCAGGGGGCTCACTGAAGCTTTCTTT. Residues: CASSPQVGRGLTEAFF.

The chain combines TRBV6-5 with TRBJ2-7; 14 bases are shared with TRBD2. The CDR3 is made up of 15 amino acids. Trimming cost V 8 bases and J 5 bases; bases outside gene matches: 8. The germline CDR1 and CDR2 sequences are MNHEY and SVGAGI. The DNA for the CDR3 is TGTGCCAGCGGCCCCGGGACTAGCGGGAGCCACGAGCAGTACTTC. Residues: CASGPGTSGSHEQYF.

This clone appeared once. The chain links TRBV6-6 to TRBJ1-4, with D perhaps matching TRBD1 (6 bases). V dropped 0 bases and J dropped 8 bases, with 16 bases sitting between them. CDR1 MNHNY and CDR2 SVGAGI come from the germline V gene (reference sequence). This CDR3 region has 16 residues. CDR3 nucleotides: TGTGCCAGCAGTTACTCCGAGTGGGGGAGGGGGGAAAAACTGTTTTTT. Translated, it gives CASSYSEWGRGEKLFF.

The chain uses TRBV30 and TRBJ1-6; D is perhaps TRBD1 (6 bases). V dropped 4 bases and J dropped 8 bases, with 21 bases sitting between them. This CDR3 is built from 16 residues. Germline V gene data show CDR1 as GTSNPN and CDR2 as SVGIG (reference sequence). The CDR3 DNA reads TGTGCCTGGACCCCCTCGACAGGTGGGGCGGATTCACCCCTCCACTTT. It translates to CAWTPSTGGADSPLHF.

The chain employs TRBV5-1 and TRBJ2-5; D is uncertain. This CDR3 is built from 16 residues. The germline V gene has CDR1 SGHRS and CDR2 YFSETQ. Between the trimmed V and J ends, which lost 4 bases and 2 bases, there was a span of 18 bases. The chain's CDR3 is CASSREVADKQETQYF. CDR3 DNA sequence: TGCGCCAGCAGCAGAGAGGTGGCGGATAAACAAGAGACCCAGTACTTC.

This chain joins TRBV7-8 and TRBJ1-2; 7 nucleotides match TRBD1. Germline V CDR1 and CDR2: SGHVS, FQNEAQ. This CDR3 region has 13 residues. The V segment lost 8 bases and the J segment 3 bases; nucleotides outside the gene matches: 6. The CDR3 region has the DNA TGTGCCAGCGGCCCGGGACAGTACTATGGCTACACCTTC. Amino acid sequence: CASGPGQYYGYTF.

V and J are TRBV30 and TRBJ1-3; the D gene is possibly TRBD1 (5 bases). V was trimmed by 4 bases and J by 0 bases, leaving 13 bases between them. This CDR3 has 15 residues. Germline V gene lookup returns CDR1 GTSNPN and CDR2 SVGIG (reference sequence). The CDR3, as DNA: TGTGCCTGGATATTTACAGGTTCCTCTGGAAACACCATATATTTT. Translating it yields CAWIFTGSSGNTIYF.

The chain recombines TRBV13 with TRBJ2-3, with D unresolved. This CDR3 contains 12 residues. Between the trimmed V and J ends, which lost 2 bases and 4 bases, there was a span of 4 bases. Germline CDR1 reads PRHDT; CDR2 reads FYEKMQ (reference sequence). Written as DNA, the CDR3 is TGTGCCAGCAGCTTACGGGCAGATACGCAGTATTTT. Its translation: CASSLRADTQYF. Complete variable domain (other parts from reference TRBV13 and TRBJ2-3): AAGVIQSPRHLIKEKRETATLKCYPIPRHDTVYWYQQGPGQDPQFLISFYEKMQSDKGSIPDRFSAQQFSDYHSELNMSSLELGDSALYFCASSLRADTQYFGPGTRLTVL.

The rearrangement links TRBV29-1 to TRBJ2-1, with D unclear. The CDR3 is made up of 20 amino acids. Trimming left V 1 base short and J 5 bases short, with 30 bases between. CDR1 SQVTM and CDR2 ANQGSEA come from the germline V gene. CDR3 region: CSVEGMYAVADHYDHNEQFF. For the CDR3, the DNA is TGCAGCGTTGAAGGCATGTACGCGGTTGCAGACCACTATGACCACAATGAGCAGTTCTTC.

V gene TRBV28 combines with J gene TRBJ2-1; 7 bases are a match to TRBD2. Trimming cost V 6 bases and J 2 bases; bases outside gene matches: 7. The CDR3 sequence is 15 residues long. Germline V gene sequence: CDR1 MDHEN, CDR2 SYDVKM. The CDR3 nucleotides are TGTGCCAGCAGGCCTGCGGGAGTAGCCTACAATGAGCAGTTCTTC. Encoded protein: CASRPAGVAYNEQFF.

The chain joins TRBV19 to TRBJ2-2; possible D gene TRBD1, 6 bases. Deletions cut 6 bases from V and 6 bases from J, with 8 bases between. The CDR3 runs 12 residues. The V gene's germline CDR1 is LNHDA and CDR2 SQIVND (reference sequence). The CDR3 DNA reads TGTGCCAGTAGGGCAGGGGCCGGGGAGCTGTTTTTT. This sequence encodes CASRAGAGELFF.

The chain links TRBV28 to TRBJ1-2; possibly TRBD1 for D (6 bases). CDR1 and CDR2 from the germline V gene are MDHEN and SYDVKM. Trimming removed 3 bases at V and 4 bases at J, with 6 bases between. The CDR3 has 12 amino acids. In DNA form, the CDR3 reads TGTGCCAGCAGTTTGACAGGCTATGGCTACACCTTC. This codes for CASSLTGYGYTF.

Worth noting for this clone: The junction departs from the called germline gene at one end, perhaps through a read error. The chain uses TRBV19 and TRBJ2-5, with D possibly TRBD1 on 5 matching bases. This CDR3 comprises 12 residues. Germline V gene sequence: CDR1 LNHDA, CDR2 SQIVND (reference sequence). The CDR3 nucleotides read TGTGCCAGTAGGGGGCGTCAAGAGGCCCAGTACTTC. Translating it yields CASRGRQEAQYF.

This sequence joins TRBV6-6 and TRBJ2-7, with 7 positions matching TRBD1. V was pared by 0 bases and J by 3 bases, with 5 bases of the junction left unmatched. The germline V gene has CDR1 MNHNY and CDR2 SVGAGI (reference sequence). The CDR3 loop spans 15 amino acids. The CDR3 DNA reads TGTGCCAGCAGTTACTCCGTTCGACAGGGCTACGAGCAGTACTTC. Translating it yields CASSYSVRQGYEQYF.

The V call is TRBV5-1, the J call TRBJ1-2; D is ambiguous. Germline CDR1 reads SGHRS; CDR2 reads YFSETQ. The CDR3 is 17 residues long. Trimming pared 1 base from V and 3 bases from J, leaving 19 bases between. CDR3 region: CASSLYGLSRIDYGYTF. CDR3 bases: TGCGCCAGCAGCTTGTATGGACTCTCGAGGATCGACTATGGCTACACCTTC.

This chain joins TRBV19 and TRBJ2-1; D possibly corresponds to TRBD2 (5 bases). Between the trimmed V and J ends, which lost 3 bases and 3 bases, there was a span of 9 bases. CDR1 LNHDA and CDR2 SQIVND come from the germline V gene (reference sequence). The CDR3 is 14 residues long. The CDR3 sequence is CASSISAGYNEQFF. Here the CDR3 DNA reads TGTGCCAGTAGTATCTCGGCGGGCTACAATGAGCAGTTCTTC.